The 19 T cell receptor beta chains below come from one sample, sequenced in a study of CD8+CD57+ T cells in acquired aplastic anemia. Using genomic DNA as the template, TCR beta VDJ and CDR3 profiling was carried out. TCRdb analysed the reads with MiXCR anew, one entry per CDR3 protein. The sample holds some 200,000 distinct CDR3 sequences; 34% are singletons and the top ten take around 1.1%. The specimen sequenced was sorted CD4+, CD8+, or CD8+CD57+ T cells (not recorded which) from PBMCs. Receptors originate from a human donor in good health, serving as a control.

The V gene is TRBV25-1, the J gene TRBJ1-2; TRBD1 aligns across 8 bases. The CDR3 has 20 amino acids. J gave up 6 bases and V 2 bases, and 23 bases lay outside the gene matches. The germline V gene encodes CDR1 MGHDK and CDR2 SYGVNS. The CDR3 DNA follows: TGTGCCAGCAGTGAAGCTAATTGGACAGGGAGGGCCTTTTCTCGGGATGGCTACACCTTC. It translates to CASSEANWTGRAFSRDGYTF.

In its sample, this clonotype was seen a few times. The chain uses TRBV2 and TRBJ1-1; D possibly corresponds to TRBD1 (5 bases). Deletions cut 0 bases from V and 5 bases from J, with 13 bases between. The CDR3 loop spans 15 amino acids. Germline CDR1 SNHLY, CDR2 FYNNEI. CDR3 bases: TGTGCCAGCAGTGAAGCCGGCAGCGGGGGGACTGAAGCTTTCTTT. Its protein product is CASSEAGSGGTEAFF. Variable domain in full (rest from reference TRBV2 and TRBJ1-1): EPEVTQTPSHQVTQMGQEVILRCVPISNHLYFYWYRQILGQKVEFLVSFYNNEISEKSEIFDDQFSVERPDGSNFTLKIRSTKLEDSAMYFCASSEAGSGGTEAFFGQGTRLTVV.

This rearrangement joins TRBV12-3 or TRBV12-4 to TRBJ1-5; 7 bases are a match to TRBD1. The CDR3 consists of 14 residues. V dropped 4 bases and J dropped 6; count of bases not matched to a gene: 6. The CDR3 region is CASSSDRRIQPQHF. The DNA of the CDR3 is TGTGCCAGCAGTTCGGACAGGCGGATTCAGCCCCAGCATTTT.

This clonotype was picked up a small number of times. The V and J genes are TRBV19 and TRBJ2-3; D is uncertain. The V gene's germline CDR1 is LNHDA and CDR2 SQIVND (reference sequence). The CDR3 consists of 13 residues. V was cut by 5 bases and J by 2 bases, with 8 bases left in between. The CDR3 spells CASSYTFTDTQYF. CDR3 DNA: TGTGCCAGTAGTTACACCTTCACAGATACGCAGTATTTT.

In regard to this clonotype: A much bigger clone sits one base away, suggesting this may be a read error. The gene calls are TRBV2 and TRBJ2-5, with D possibly TRBD2 on 6 matching bases. Germline V lookup: CDR1 SNHLY, CDR2 FYNNEI. This CDR3 is 16 amino acids long. The CDR3 is CAGRKRSGGDQETQYF. Written as DNA, the CDR3 is TGTGCCGGCAGGAAACGGAGCGGAGGGGACCAAGAGACCCAGTACTTC.

The V call is TRBV4-1, the J call TRBJ2-3; a possible D gene is TRBD2 (6 bases). The germline gives CDR1 MGHRA, CDR2 YSYEKL. V was cut by 2 bases and J by 2 bases, with 11 bases left in between. There are 15 residues in the CDR3. This CDR3 is CASSQPGESTDTQYF. The CDR3 DNA sequence: TGCGCCAGCAGCCAACCGGGAGAGTCCACAGATACGCAGTATTTT.

This clonotype was seen many times. The chain has TRBV20-1 and TRBJ2-3, with 8 bases matching TRBD1. CDR1 is DFQATT, CDR2 SNEGSKA, per germline (reference sequence). This CDR3 has 15 residues. V was pared by 3 bases and J by 3 bases, with 8 bases of the junction left unmatched. The CDR3 coding sequence is TGCAGTGCTAGGCCCGGACAGGGTAGAACAGATACGCAGTATTTT. This encodes CSARPGQGRTDTQYF.

The rearrangement joins TRBV20-1 to TRBJ1-2; 7 bases line up with TRBD1. Germline V gene sequence: CDR1 DFQATT, CDR2 SNEGSKA (reference sequence). This CDR3 comprises 11 residues. Losses at the gene ends were 6 bases for V and 6 bases for J; bases not matched to a gene: 4. CDR3 sequence: CSANRGDGYTF. The CDR3 nucleotides read TGCAGTGCAAACAGGGGTGATGGCTACACCTTC.

In its sample, this clonotype was seen many times. The CDR3 DNA sequence: TGCAGTGTATATCAGGGAGAGGCTTACGAGCAGTACTTC. Protein sequence: CSVYQGEAYEQYF. This chain links TRBV20-1 with TRBJ2-7, with D perhaps assigned TRBD1 or TRBD2 (5 bases each). The CDR3 spans 13 residues. Trimming left V 7 bases short and J 4 bases short, with 17 bases between. Germline CDR1 is DFQATT and CDR2 is SNEGSKA (reference sequence).

Comments on this clonotype: A read error may account for a junction end that differs from germline. The chain links TRBV6-2 or TRBV6-3 to TRBJ2-7, with TRBD2 as a possible D gene (6 bases). The CDR3 is made up of 18 amino acids. CDR1 is MNHEY and CDR2 is SVGEGT in the germline V gene. The CDR3 sequence: CASSYYIVAEASSYEQYF. For the CDR3, the DNA is TGTGCCAGCAGCTACTATATTGTAGCGGAAGCCAGCTCCTACGAGCAGTACTTC.

This clonotype came up many times. This rearrangement joins TRBV2 to TRBJ1-5; 10 bases map to TRBD1. Unmatched junction bases numbered 2, after V lost 6 bases and J lost 6 bases. This CDR3 contains 13 residues. CDR1 and CDR2 (germline): SNHLY, FYNNEI. Here the CDR3 reads CASRRQGAQPQHF. The CDR3 nucleotides are TGTGCCAGCAGAAGACAGGGGGCTCAGCCCCAGCATTTT.

The V gene is TRBV20-1, the J gene TRBJ2-4; 7 bases map to TRBD1. The CDR3 is 15 amino acids. Losses at the gene ends were 3 bases for V and 0 bases for J; bases not matched to a gene: 5. Germline lookup yields CDR1 DFQATT and CDR2 SNEGSKA (reference sequence). Here the CDR3 reads CSASLTGLAKNIQYF. The CDR3 nucleotides read TGCAGTGCTAGCCTGACAGGGCTAGCCAAAAACATTCAGTACTTC.

This clonotype was counted only a few times. This sequence joins TRBV7-9 and TRBJ1-2; 11 nucleotides agree with TRBD1. The V gene's germline CDR1 is SEHNR and CDR2 FQNEAQ (reference sequence). The CDR3 contains 14 residues. V was clipped by 5 bases and J by 7 bases; unmatched bases: 6. The CDR3 DNA reads as TGTGCCAGCAGCCGTACCGGGACAGGGGGTGGCTACACCTTC. It translates to CASSRTGTGGGYTF.

This clonotype was picked up a small number of times. V is TRBV10-3 and J is TRBJ2-7; 7 nucleotides line up with TRBD1. The ends lost 5 bases at V and 3 bases at J; junction bases unmatched: 7. Germline lookup yields CDR1 ENHRY and CDR2 SYGVKD. The CDR3 has 14 residues. CDR3 sequence: CAISKTGSDYEQYF. DNA for the CDR3: TGTGCCATCAGTAAGACAGGGAGTGACTACGAGCAGTACTTC.

J is TRBJ1-2 and V is TRBV24-1, with D hard to call. The CDR3 totals 15 residues. The ends were cut back, 7 bases at V and 4 bases at J, with 18 bases in the middle. In germline, CDR1 is KGHDR, CDR2 SFDVKD. The CDR3 coding sequence is TGTGCCACCAGCCGGGGTCCCAGTTTGGGCTATGGCTACACCTTC. Protein sequence: CATSRGPSLGYGYTF.

The chain uses TRBV12-3 or TRBV12-4 and TRBJ1-1; 7 bases line up with TRBD1. The CDR3 runs to 14 residues. V lost 6 bases, J lost 6 bases, and 10 bases stayed unmatched. CDR3 sequence reads: CASRLPTGRAEAFF. The CDR3 region has the DNA TGTGCCAGCAGACTTCCGACAGGGAGGGCTGAAGCTTTCTTT.

A note on this clonotype: The junction departs from germline at one end; a sequencing error may be responsible. The chain carries TRBV6-5 and TRBJ2-1, with TRBD1 identical over 10 bases. Germline V gene data show CDR1 as MNHEY and CDR2 as SVGAGI. This CDR3 region has 15 residues. The CDR3, as DNA: TGTGTCAGCAGTTCGCCGGGACAGGGGAAAAATGAGCAGTTCTTC. It translates to CVSSSPGQGKNEQFF.

This clonotype showed up many times. The chain combines TRBV20-1 with TRBJ2-3, with D possibly being TRBD2 (6 bases). Germline loops: CDR1 DFQATT, CDR2 SNEGSKA (reference sequence). The CDR3 sequence is 14 residues long. V was trimmed by 3 bases and J by 3 bases, leaving 13 bases between them. The CDR3 protein is CSARDGSGTDTQYF. The CDR3, as DNA: TGCAGTGCTAGGGACGGGAGCGGGACAGATACGCAGTATTTT.

This clonotype was seen at least ten times. The chain couples TRBV20-1 to TRBJ2-3; 8 bases agree with TRBD2. CDR3 length equals 14 residues. Germline V gene sequence: CDR1 DFQATT, CDR2 SNEGSKA (reference sequence). V was clipped by 3 bases and J by 1 base; unmatched bases: 3. The DNA for the CDR3 is TGCAGTGCTAGTGAGCGGGGGCGCACAGATACGCAGTATTTT. This encodes CSASERGRTDTQYF.